One and the same sample provided the 32 T cell receptor beta chains below, sequenced in a study of CD8+CD57+ T cells in acquired aplastic anemia. CD8+CD57+ cell expansion, shown by flow cytometry, had occurred in the patients selected for sequencing. TCR beta VDJ and CDR3 profiles were obtained from a genomic DNA template. TCRdb re-called the reads with MiXCR, one entry per CDR3 protein. This table has some 200,000 distinct CDR3 sequences, 40% to 55% appearing once. Sequences were obtained from sorted CD4+, CD8+, or CD8+CD57+ T cells (not recorded which) from PBMCs. Every receptor here comes from a human donor with aplastic anemia.

This rearrangement joins TRBV6-1 to TRBJ1-1; D gene uncertain. Trimming stripped 4 bases from V and 5 bases from J, with 17 bases between. The CDR3 spans 15 residues. CDR1 and CDR2 from the germline V gene are MNHNS and SASEGT. The CDR3 here is CASSATRARETEAFF. Here the CDR3 DNA reads TGTGCCAGCAGTGCGACTCGGGCCCGGGAAACTGAAGCTTTCTTT.

Worth noting for this clonotype: Germline and junction disagree at one end, which may indicate a read error. V usage is TRBV7-4 and J usage is TRBJ2-1; unclear D gene. This CDR3 is 13 amino acids long. Germline CDR1 and CDR2: SGHVT and SQSDAQ. In nucleotides, the CDR3 is TGTGGCAGCAGCTTAGACCGATACAATGAGCAGTTCTTC. Translated: CGSSLDRYNEQFF.

The V gene is TRBV12-3 or TRBV12-4, the J gene TRBJ2-1; a weak D match, TRBD2 (5 bases). V lost 5 bases, J lost 6 bases, and 11 bases lay in between. The CDR3 is made up of 13 amino acids. Written as DNA, the CDR3 is TGTGCCAGCAGTCATACTAGTGGCAATGAGCAGTTCTTC. Translation gives CASSHTSGNEQFF.

In its sample, this clonotype was seen once. The chain has TRBV2 and TRBJ1-5, with TRBD1 as a possible D gene (6 bases). The CDR3 loop spans 15 amino acids. With 6 bases removed from V and 3 bases from J, the gap between germline ends came to 15 bases. In germline, CDR1 is SNHLY, CDR2 FYNNEI. CDR3 DNA sequence: TGTGCCAGCAGCCCATTTGGACAGATCAATCAGCCCCAGCATTTT. Translated: CASSPFGQINQPQHF.

This chain joins TRBV18 and TRBJ2-3; 7 bases agree with TRBD1. V lost 5 bases to trimming and J lost 4 bases; unmatched junction nucleotides: 6. Germline assignment: CDR1 KGHSH and CDR2 LQKENI. The CDR3 has 14 amino acids. CDR3 sequence (DNA): TGTGCCAGCTCAACGAGACAGGGCCCAGATACGCAGTATTTT. This codes for CASSTRQGPDTQYF.

The rearrangement joins TRBV4-2 to TRBJ2-7; D possibly corresponds to TRBD1 (6 bases). The CDR3 length is 13 residues. Trimming left V 7 bases short and J 3 bases short, with 13 bases between. Germline lookup yields CDR1 LGHNA and CDR2 YNFKEQ. CDR3 residues: CASNDLGGYEQYF. The CDR3 nucleotides are TGTGCCAGCAACGACCTAGGGGGCTACGAGCAGTACTTC.

This clonotype was seen just once. A junction boundary mismatches the germline segment, possibly from a read error. The chain links TRBV10-3 to TRBJ2-7, with D unresolved. Germline CDR1 and CDR2: ENHRY and SYGVKD. The CDR3 runs to 12 residues. The CDR3 reads CAISVAGYEQYF. CDR3 nucleotide sequence: TGCGCCATCAGTGTGGCCGGCTACGAGCAGTACTTC.

The rearrangement uses TRBV10-3 and TRBJ1-1, with D uncertain. Germline V gives CDR1 ENHRY, CDR2 SYGVKD. V lost 0 bases and J lost 7, with 6 bases in between. CDR3 size: 12 residues. CDR3 in amino acids: CAISESGFEAFF. The CDR3 DNA follows: TGTGCCATCAGTGAGTCGGGGTTTGAAGCTTTCTTT.

The table lists this clonotype with a few counts. The CDR3 DNA follows: TGCAGCGTTGAAGGGCGGATATACAATGAGCAGTTCTTC. This codes for CSVEGRIYNEQFF. The chain recombines TRBV29-1 with TRBJ2-1; no clear D. This CDR3 has 13 amino acids. Germline V gene lookup returns CDR1 SQVTM and CDR2 ANQGSEA. Trimming removed 1 base from V and 4 bases from J, with 8 bases in between.

This clonotype has just a few counts. V is TRBV7-8 and J is TRBJ2-2; no clear D. Germline CDR1 reads SGHVS; CDR2 reads FQNEAQ. The CDR3 sequence is 12 residues long. V lost 6 bases and J 5 bases, leaving 7 bases between the germline ends. The CDR3 coding sequence is TGTGCCAGCAGGCGTGGGACCGGGGAGCTGTTTTTT. Amino acids: CASRRGTGELFF.

The CDR3: CASSKGTLQETQYF. For the CDR3, the DNA is TGTGCCAGTAGTAAAGGTACCCTCCAAGAGACCCAGTACTTC. This rearrangement joins TRBV19 to TRBJ2-5; D gene unclear. The CDR3 is 14 amino acids. V was pared by 4 bases and J by 1 base, with 10 bases between. Germline CDR1 reads LNHDA; CDR2 reads SQIVND (reference sequence).

This rearrangement joins TRBV29-1 to TRBJ1-6; 10 nucleotides align to TRBD1. Germline V gene lookup returns CDR1 SQVTM and CDR2 ANQGSEA. The CDR3 sequence is 15 residues long. V shed 6 bases, J shed 2 bases, and the junction held 4 bases outside the gene matches. The chain's CDR3 is CSVAGQGAYNSPLHF. CDR3 nucleotides: TGCAGCGTAGCCGGACAGGGGGCCTATAATTCACCCCTCCACTTT.

The rearrangement joins TRBV29-1 to TRBJ1-1; the D is unclear. The CDR3 is made up of 14 amino acids. V was trimmed by 4 bases and J by 3 bases, leaving 15 bases between them. Germline-derived CDR1 and CDR2 are SQVTM and ANQGSEA. This CDR3 is CSVARLDADTEAFF. CDR3 bases: TGCAGCGTTGCTAGACTGGACGCCGACACTGAAGCTTTCTTT.

This clonotype has a handful of counts. The chain uses TRBV2 and TRBJ1-2; D not resolved. The CDR3 length is 14 residues. The germline V gene has CDR1 SNHLY and CDR2 FYNNEI. Trimming shortened V by 6 bases and J by 5 bases, and 16 bases separated the two germline ends. In DNA, the CDR3 is TGTGCCAGCAGCCCCAGCACGGGAAGGTATGGCTACACCTTC. Encoded protein: CASSPSTGRYGYTF. The full variable domain, completed using reference TRBV2 and TRBJ1-2, is EPEVTQTPSHQVTQMGQEVILRCVPISNHLYFYWYRQILGQKVEFLVSFYNNEISEKSEIFDDQFSVERPDGSNFTLKIRSTKLEDSAMYFCASSPSTGRYGYTFGSGTRLTVV.

This clonotype was picked up many times. V and J are TRBV29-1 and TRBJ2-1; D unclear. Trimming took off 6 bases at V and 5 bases at J, with 2 bases between the two ends. The germline V gene has CDR1 SQVTM and CDR2 ANQGSEA. This CDR3 has 9 amino acids. DNA for the CDR3: TGCAGCGTGGACAATGAGCAGTTCTTC. Protein product: CSVDNEQFF.

This clonotype appeared many times. The chain is built from TRBV2 and TRBJ2-3; unclear D gene. The CDR3 consists of 14 residues. The germline V and J ends were trimmed by 2 bases and 2 bases, with 8 bases remaining between them. The V gene's germline CDR1 is SNHLY and CDR2 FYNNEI. CDR3 residues: CASSENSYTDTQYF. Here the CDR3 DNA reads TGTGCCAGCAGTGAAAACTCCTACACAGATACGCAGTATTTT.

There are a few counts of this clonotype. It may be a read error: a sequence one base away is much more abundant. The rearrangement uses TRBV29-1 and TRBJ2-4; 8 bases match TRBD1. Unmatched junction bases numbered 9, after V lost 8 bases and J lost 6 bases. The CDR3 is made up of 13 amino acids. CDR1 and CDR2 from the germline V gene are SQVTM and ANQGSEA. The CDR3, as DNA: TGCAGCACCGGACAGGGTGTCGGAAACATTCAGTACTTC. Protein product: CSTGQGVGNIQYF.

The CDR3 loop is CASSSGEGGSYEQYF. CDR3 nucleotides: TGTGCCAGCAGCTCGGGGGAGGGGGGCTCCTACGAGCAGTACTTC. The gene calls are TRBV7-2 and TRBJ2-7; TRBD2 is a possible D gene (7 bases). Germline assignment: CDR1 SGHTA and CDR2 FQGNSA. This CDR3 has 15 amino acids. Trimming shortened V by 4 bases and J by 0 bases, and 13 bases separated the two germline ends.

V and J are TRBV6-1 and TRBJ1-2; 7 bases map to TRBD1. Germline lookup yields CDR1 MNHNS and CDR2 SASEGT. CDR3 length: 16 amino acids. V shed 5 bases, J shed 0 bases, and the junction held 9 bases outside the gene matches. CDR3 nucleotides: TGTGCCAGCAGTAAAGGGGGCCGTGCGCCTAACTATGGCTACACCTTC. This translates into CASSKGGRAPNYGYTF.

At least ten counts were recorded for this clonotype. The V gene is TRBV7-2, the J gene TRBJ1-1; D gene unclear. This CDR3 region has 13 residues. Trimming left V 2 bases short and J 1 base short, with 5 bases between. CDR1 is SGHTA and CDR2 is FQGNSA in the germline V gene. CDR3 sequence: CASSLNQNTEAFF. In DNA, the CDR3 is TGTGCCAGCAGCTTAAATCAGAACACTGAAGCTTTCTTT.

The chain links TRBV10-1 to TRBJ1-1; D is unresolved. The CDR3 consists of 16 residues. Germline CDR1 reads WNHNN; CDR2 reads SYGVQD (reference sequence). V lost 0 bases and J lost 4, with 15 bases in between. The CDR3 DNA reads as TGCGCCAGCAGTGAGTCGGGCCTGGGTTCAGGCACTGAAGCTTTCTTT. Amino acids: CASSESGLGSGTEAFF.

This clonotype was counted between two and nine times. CDR3 amino acids: CASSSEGGRAEAFF. In nucleotides, the CDR3 is TGTGCCAGCAGCTCAGAGGGCGGGCGGGCTGAAGCTTTCTTT. The rearrangement links TRBV7-9 to TRBJ1-1; D not certain. V lost 4 bases and J 6 bases, leaving 15 bases between the germline ends. CDR1 and CDR2 from the germline V gene are SEHNR and FQNEAQ (reference sequence). The CDR3 covers 14 residues. The full variable domain, completed using reference TRBV7-9 and TRBJ1-1, is DTGVSQNPRHKITKRGQNVTFRCDPISEHNRLYWYRQTLGQGPEFLTYFQNEAQLEKSRLLSDRFSAERPKGSFSTLEIQRTEQGDSAMYLCASSSEGGRAEAFFGQGTRLTVV.

Note on this clonotype: Relative to the germline gene, one junction end is altered; a read error may explain this. The chain couples TRBV29-1 to TRBJ1-2; TRBD1 agrees at 8 bases. The V gene's germline CDR1 is SQVTM and CDR2 ANQGSEA. The CDR3 extends over 16 amino acids. The CDR3 spells CSVPELDRGRDYGNTF. The CDR3 nucleotides are TGCAGCGTTCCGGAACTTGACAGGGGTAGGGACTATGGCAACACCTTC. Together with reference TRBV29-1 and TRBJ1-2, the CDR3 gives the full variable domain: SAVISQKPSRDICQRGTSLTIQCQVDSQVTMMFWYRQQPGQSLTLIATANQGSEATYESGFVIDKFPISRPNLTFSTLTVSNMSPEDSSIYLCSVPELDRGRDYGNTFGSGTRLTVV.

Worth noting for this clonotype: Just one base apart from a much larger clone, this may be a read error. The rearrangement joins TRBV5-1 to TRBJ2-1; D possibly corresponds to TRBD1 (5 bases). Germline-derived CDR1 and CDR2 are SGHRS and YFSETQ. The length of the CDR3 is 14 residues. The V and J ends lost 0 bases and 2 bases respectively, with 6 bases between them. In nucleotides, the CDR3 is TGCGCCAGCAGCTTGGGGGGCCCCTACAATGAGCAGTTCTTC. Translation gives CASSLGGPYNEQFF.

This clonotype was observed a handful of times. This rearrangement joins TRBV30 to TRBJ2-7, with D possibly matching TRBD2 (5 bases). V lost 3 bases and J 0 bases, leaving 15 bases between the germline ends. The CDR3 spans 15 residues. The V gene's germline CDR1 is GTSNPN and CDR2 SVGIG (reference sequence). CDR3 amino acids: CAWRQTGKSSYEQYF. CDR3 coding DNA: TGTGCCTGGAGGCAGACCGGGAAAAGCTCCTACGAGCAGTACTTC.

The chain couples TRBV24-1 to TRBJ2-2; D unresolved. The length of the CDR3 is 12 residues. V lost 4 bases and J 7 bases, leaving 6 bases between the germline ends. From germline, CDR1 is KGHDR and CDR2 SFDVKD. The CDR3 DNA sequence: TGTGCCACCAGTGACCGCGGCGGGGAGCTGTTTTTT. This encodes CATSDRGGELFF.

For this clonotype: The junction departs from germline at one end; a sequencing error may be responsible. This chain joins TRBV19 and TRBJ2-2; TRBD1 might be the D (6 bases). This CDR3 is built from 15 residues. Germline values: CDR1 LNHDA, CDR2 SQIVND (reference sequence). The CDR3 DNA follows: TGTGCCAGTAGGATACAGGGAACGAACGCCGGGGAGCTGTTTTTT. The encoded protein is CASRIQGTNAGELFF.

There are many counts of this clonotype. The CDR3 protein is CASSYANTEAFF. The CDR3 DNA sequence: TGTGCCAGCAGTTACGCTAACACTGAAGCTTTCTTT. V gene TRBV6-5 combines with J gene TRBJ1-1, with D uncertain. The CDR3 spans 12 residues. In germline, CDR1 is MNHEY, CDR2 SVGAGI. V was shortened by 2 bases and J by 2 bases, with 3 bases between the two germline ends.

This clonotype was detected ten times or more. The chain recombines TRBV6-1 with TRBJ2-5, with unresolved D. The CDR3 is made up of 14 amino acids. Germline CDR1 reads MNHNS; CDR2 reads SASEGT. V was clipped by 5 bases and J by 5 bases, with 15 bases between them. The chain's CDR3 is CASSPRSSTETQYF. CDR3 coding DNA: TGTGCCAGCAGTCCTCGGAGTTCAACGGAGACCCAGTACTTC.

The count of this clonotype is one. The chain is built from TRBV5-6 and TRBJ2-2; no definite D call. Per the germline V gene, CDR1 is SGHDT and CDR2 is YYEEEE. The CDR3 length is 13 residues. Trimming pared 4 bases from V and 5 bases from J, leaving 9 bases between. In DNA form, the CDR3 reads TGTGCCAGCAGCCTGACAACAACCGGGGAGCTGTTTTTT. This gives the protein CASSLTTTGELFF.

The chain employs TRBV24-1 and TRBJ2-1, with TRBD2 as a possible D gene (5 bases). In germline, CDR1 is KGHDR, CDR2 SFDVKD. This CDR3 spans 13 amino acids. The V gene lost 5 bases and the J gene lost 7 bases, with 11 bases spanning the gap. CDR3 sequence: CATSVERVNEQFF. The CDR3 bases are TGTGCCACCAGTGTTGAGAGGGTGAATGAGCAGTTCTTC.

Comment on this clonotype: The final CDR3 position lacks the conserved phenylalanine or tryptophan, pointing to a likely read error. This chain connects TRBV28 to TRBJ2-6, with a tentative D call TRBD2 (6 bases). The ends were cut back, 9 bases at V and 2 bases at J, with 20 bases in the middle. The CDR3 has 17 amino acids. CDR1 is MDHEN and CDR2 is SYDVKM in the germline V gene. CDR3 protein: CASFGGMREAGANVLTL. The CDR3 coding sequence is TGTGCCAGTTTCGGCGGCATGCGGGAAGCTGGGGCCAACGTCCTGACTCTC.